One and the same sample provided the 19 T cell receptor beta chains below, sequenced in a study of Graves' ophthalmopathy and Graves' hyperthyroidism. Amplification of the TCR beta CDR3 regions used RNA transcripts (as template). HTBI primers were employed in first-round RT-PCR, then a second-round multiplex PCR followed. TCRdb used MiXCR to reprocess the multiplex PCR reads, holding one entry per CDR3 protein. The table has 1 million to 1.3 million distinct CDR3 sequences, 36% seen once. The sample consisted of peripheral blood or thyroid tissue (not recorded which). The origin of the receptors is an adult man with Graves' hyperthyroidism.

V and J are TRBV6-5 and TRBJ2-5, with D perhaps given as TRBD1 or TRBD2 (5 bases each). The CDR3 totals 13 residues. V gave up 8 bases and J gave up 5 bases, with 15 bases separating them. The germline V gene encodes CDR1 MNHEY and CDR2 SVGAGI. This CDR3 is CASGFSGRETQYF. The CDR3 region has the DNA TGTGCCAGCGGTTTTTCGGGACGGGAGACCCAGTACTTC.

The rearrangement uses TRBV5-1 and TRBJ1-2; the D is unclear. The V end lost 0 bases, the J end lost 2 bases, and 11 bases lay between the germline ends. The CDR3 has 15 amino acids. Germline V gene sequence: CDR1 SGHRS, CDR2 YFSETQ. The CDR3 nucleotides are TGCGCCAGCAGCTTGGGCGGAGCGGTCAACTATGGCTACACCTTC. Residues: CASSLGGAVNYGYTF.

V usage is TRBV2 and J usage is TRBJ1-2, with TRBD1 as a possible D gene (6 bases). Germline V gives CDR1 SNHLY, CDR2 FYNNEI. The CDR3 consists of 14 residues. The V gene lost 10 bases and the J gene lost 0 bases, with 15 bases spanning the gap. The CDR3 is CATTEQGSNYGYTF. CDR3 nucleotides: TGTGCCACGACCGAACAGGGATCTAACTATGGCTACACCTTC.

The chain is built from TRBV7-9 and TRBJ1-1, with TRBD1 matching 8 bases. The trim removed 5 bases at V and 5 bases at J, leaving 10 bases unmatched. Germline CDR1 SEHNR, CDR2 FQNEAQ (reference sequence). The CDR3 sequence is 15 residues long. The CDR3 sequence: CASSKMTGDVTEAFF. The CDR3 nucleotides are TGTGCCAGCAGCAAAATGACAGGGGATGTTACTGAAGCTTTCTTT.

The rearrangement links TRBV2 to TRBJ2-3; tentative D call: TRBD2 (5 bases). Trimming removed 1 base from V and 6 bases from J, with 5 bases in between. This CDR3 is 12 amino acids long. Germline V gene lookup returns CDR1 SNHLY and CDR2 FYNNEI. The CDR3 here is CASSEGGDTQYF. The CDR3 nucleotides are TGTGCCAGCAGTGAAGGAGGGGATACGCAGTATTTT.

The table lists this clonotype with many counts. J is TRBJ2-3 and V is TRBV25-1; 8 nucleotides match TRBD1. V lost 2 bases to trimming and J lost 7 bases; unmatched junction nucleotides: 5. Germline V gene lookup returns CDR1 MGHDK and CDR2 SYGVNS. The CDR3 contains 14 residues. The CDR3 bases are TGTGCCAGCAGTGAAAGGTGGACAGGGAATACGCAGTATTTT. Translation: CASSERWTGNTQYF.

J is TRBJ1-5 and V is TRBV10-3, with 10 bases matching TRBD1. With V trimmed by 6 bases and J by 4 bases, 6 bases remained unmatched. Germline CDR1 reads ENHRY; CDR2 reads SYGVKD. The CDR3 contains 15 residues. The CDR3 spells CAIRATGGGNQPQHF. The CDR3 DNA reads as TGTGCCATCAGAGCGACAGGGGGCGGGAATCAGCCCCAGCATTTT.

In this sample, this clonotype turned up a few times. The chain employs TRBV20-1 and TRBJ2-7; 9 bases agree with TRBD1. The V gene's germline CDR1 is DFQATT and CDR2 SNEGSKA (reference sequence). This CDR3 has 14 amino acids. The J segment lost 2 bases and the V segment lost 5 bases, leaving 7 bases of the junction unmatched. The CDR3 is CSARGQGLTYEQYF. The DNA for the CDR3 is TGCAGTGCTCGTGGACAGGGGCTCACCTACGAGCAGTACTTC.

To note about this clonotype: With a much larger clone just one base away, this may be a read error. The chain links TRBV7-2 to TRBJ2-5; the match to TRBD2 covers 8 bases. Germline lookup yields CDR1 SGHTA and CDR2 FQGNSA. The length of the CDR3 is 16 residues. Trimming removed 4 bases from V and 6 bases from J; junction bases left unmatched: 13. The CDR3 spells CASSSTGGGGTKTQYF. The CDR3 nucleotides read TGTGCCAGCAGCTCCACCGGGGGGGGGGGGACGAAGACCCAGTACTTC.

The chain recombines TRBV20-1 with TRBJ2-5; no clear D. The V gene lost 6 bases and the J gene lost 5 bases, with 22 bases spanning the gap. This CDR3 contains 15 residues. Germline values: CDR1 DFQATT, CDR2 SNEGSKA (reference sequence). The CDR3 nucleotides read TGCAGTGCCAGCACCCACGGGCAGCACACGGAGACCCAGTACTTC. This gives the protein CSASTHGQHTETQYF.

Concerning this clonotype itself: This CDR3 fails to terminate in the conserved phenylalanine or tryptophan, so it likely reflects a read error. The rearrangement uses TRBV20-1 and TRBJ2-5, with D possibly being TRBD2 (6 bases). Germline assignment: CDR1 DFQATT and CDR2 SNEGSKA (reference sequence). V lost 0 bases and J lost 1, with 9 bases in between. This CDR3 has 14 residues. The CDR3 nucleotides are TGCAGTGCTAGAGATCTGGGGGGCCAAGAGACCCAGTACTCC. It yields the protein CSARDLGGQETQYS.

This clonotype was seen ten or more times. The rearrangement uses TRBV20-1 and TRBJ1-2; D possibly corresponds to TRBD1 (6 bases). In germline, CDR1 is DFQATT, CDR2 SNEGSKA (reference sequence). V shed 6 bases and J shed 2 bases, with 13 bases lying between them. The CDR3 runs 13 residues. The CDR3 region is CSARDNQNYGYTF. The CDR3 coding sequence is TGCAGTGCAAGGGACAATCAAAACTATGGCTACACCTTC.

Concerning this clonotype: A much larger clone differs from this one at a single base, so this may be a read error. This chain links TRBV13 with TRBJ2-7; 9 nucleotides line up with TRBD2. Germline lookup yields CDR1 PRHDT and CDR2 FYEKMQ (reference sequence). The CDR3 sequence is 15 residues long. DNA of the CDR3: TGTGCCAGCAGCTTCGTCGTAGCGGGGGCCTACAAGCAGTACTTC. It encodes CASSFVVAGAYKQYF. The variable domain in full, completed from reference TRBV13 and TRBJ2-7, reads AAGVIQSPRHLIKEKRETATLKCYPIPRHDTVYWYQQGPGQDPQFLISFYEKMQSDKGSIPDRFSAQQFSDYHSELNMSSLELGDSALYFCASSFVVAGAYKQYFGPGTRLTVT.

Remarks on this clonotype: Since the CDR3 does not end with the conserved phenylalanine or tryptophan, this likely comes from a read error. Because the CDR3's place on the DNA is in doubt, the DNA is left out and the CDR3 is given as listed by TCRdb. The chain carries TRBV29-1 and TRBJ1-4; TRBD1, the table's D call, was not compared with the DNA. Germline CDR1 SQVTM, CDR2 ANQGSEA. The CDR3 region is 8 residues in length, termini included. The CDR3 region is CSVDIRAY.

This clonotype was observed once. Possible read error: a much larger clone is one base away. The chain links TRBV7-9 to TRBJ1-5, with D possibly being TRBD1 (6 bases). CDR3 size: 15 residues. Germline-derived CDR1 and CDR2 are SEHNR and FQNEAQ (reference sequence). CDR3 in DNA: TGTGCCAGCAACTTAGCAGGGGCAGACAATCAGCCCCAGCATTTT. This gives the protein CASNLAGADNQPQHF. Filled out from reference TRBV7-9 and TRBJ1-5, the complete variable domain reads DTGVSQNPRHKITKRGQNVTFRCDPISEHNRLYWYRQTLGQGPEFLTYFQNEAQLEKSRLLSDRFSAERPKGSFSTLEIQRTEQGDSAMYLCASNLAGADNQPQHFGDGTRLSIL.

This rearrangement joins TRBV29-1 to TRBJ2-7, with a possible D match to TRBD2 (5 bases). Trimming took 4 bases from V and 3 from J, leaving 16 bases between them. This CDR3 is 14 amino acids long. The germline V gene has CDR1 SQVTM and CDR2 ANQGSEA. CDR3 coding DNA: TGCAGCGTTGCCGACGGGGTAAGGTTCTACGAGCAGTACTTC. It is translated as CSVADGVRFYEQYF.

This clonotype occurred many times. The chain combines TRBV5-1 with TRBJ1-2; the match to TRBD1 covers 9 bases. The CDR3 sequence is 12 residues long. V was clipped by 4 bases and J by 11 bases; unmatched bases: 6. The germline V gene encodes CDR1 SGHRS and CDR2 YFSETQ. CDR3 sequence: CASSAGTGSYTF. CDR3 DNA sequence: TGCGCCAGCAGCGCCGGGACAGGGAGTTACACCTTC.

The J gene is TRBJ1-1, the V gene TRBV7-9; D call uncertain. Germline values: CDR1 SEHNR, CDR2 FQNEAQ (reference sequence). The CDR3 loop spans 12 amino acids. Trimming took 3 bases from V and 6 from J, leaving 8 bases between them. The CDR3 DNA reads as TGTGCCAGCAGCTTTAGTCCCCCTGAAGCTTTCTTT. Translation: CASSFSPPEAFF.

This clonotype was observed at least ten times. Here the CDR3 reads CATSDSHRGPLETQYF. The CDR3 bases are TGTGCCACCAGTGACAGCCACAGGGGGCCATTGGAGACCCAGTACTTC. J is TRBJ2-5 and V is TRBV24-1, with 9 bases lining up with TRBD1. The ends lost 4 bases at V and 5 bases at J; junction bases unmatched: 10. The germline CDR1 and CDR2 sequences are KGHDR and SFDVKD. The CDR3 runs 16 residues.